A selection of T cell receptor beta chains follows, all from one sample in a study of blood T cell repertoires in COVID-19. Profiled with immunoSEQ multiplex PCR; TCRdb holds only in-frame clones, not every one. The sample yields about 52,000 clones, under 90% seen once. Sequencing was done on a sample of peripheral blood. The receptors derive from a man older than 75 with active or convalescent COVID-19. Each CDR3 is given with its conserved first and last residue. The D gene is left open where the match is weak. Size values are once, few and many counts, or a class for expanded clones, and some rows have none.

j_call v_call cdr3_length d_call clone_size cdr3_nt cdr3_aa
TRBJ1-2 TRBV28 17 TRBD1 - TGTGCCAGCAGTTTACCCCGAGCGGACAGGGGGCGAGGGGGCTACACCTTC CASSLPRADRGRGGYTF
TRBJ1-3 TRBV9 13 - - TGTGCCAGCAGCGTAACGGGTTCGGACACCATATATTTT CASSVTGSDTIYF
TRBJ1-5 TRBV24-1 17 - - TGTGCCACCAGTGACTCCCCAGGGGCAGGGGTAAATCAGCCCCAGCATTTT CATSDSPGAGVNQPQHF
TRBJ2-7 TRBV11-2 18 - - TGTGCCAGCAGCTTAGCAGGTTTGGGGGGGCTAAGACCCTACGAGCAGTACTTC CASSLAGLGGLRPYEQYF
TRBJ2-1 TRBV19 16 - - TGTGCCAGTAGTCAGGGCGGGACAGTGATCTACAATGAGCAGTTCTTC CASSQGGTVIYNEQFF
TRBJ2-6 TRBV7-9 19 TRBD1 - TGTGCCAGCAGCTCCCTCTTTGGGGGGACAGGGAGTGGGGCCAACGTCCTGACTTTC CASSSLFGGTGSGANVLTF
TRBJ2-1 TRBV11-3 12 - - TGTGCCAGCAGCTTAAGTGGGCATGAGCAGTTCTTC CASSLSGHEQFF
TRBJ2-1 TRBV11-2 14 TRBD2 - TGTGCCAGCAGCTTCGGGACTAGTCAGAATGAGCAGTTCTTC CASSFGTSQNEQFF
TRBJ2-7 TRBV11-2 10 - - TGTGCCAGCAGCCACTACGAGCAGTACTTC CASSHYEQYF
TRBJ1-2 TRBV6-5 13 TRBD1 - TGTGCCAGCAAGACGACAGGGGGCTATGGCTACACCTTC CASKTTGGYGYTF
TRBJ2-1 TRBV11-3 15 TRBD1 - TGTGCCAGCAGCGCCGGGACAGGGAGGAAATTTGAGCAGTTCTTC CASSAGTGRKFEQFF
TRBJ1-3 TRBV5-1 15 - - TGCGCCAGCAGCTTGGCCCCAGGGGCTGGAAACACCATATATTTT CASSLAPGAGNTIYF
TRBJ1-6 TRBV27 12 - - TGTGCCGTCGGACAGAATAATTCACCCCTCCACTTT CAVGQNNSPLHF
TRBJ1-1 TRBV10-1 20 - once TGCGCCAGCAGTGAGCCCTCACGGTCGGGGGGCTCCCCCGGGAACACTGAAGCTTTCTTT CASSEPSRSGGSPGNTEAFF
TRBJ2-1 TRBV7-2 16 TRBD2 - TGTGCCATTCCACGCGGCGGGAGCACCACCTACAATGAGCAGTTCTTC CAIPRGGSTTYNEQFF
TRBJ2-1 TRBV5-1 13 - - TGCGCCAGCAGCTTGGAGGCAGAGGTTGAGCAGTTCTTC CASSLEAEVEQFF
TRBJ2-1 TRBV7-3 13 TRBD1 - TGTGCCAGCAGCCAGGGACAGGACAATGAGCAGTTCTTC CASSQGQDNEQFF
TRBJ2-2 TRBV28 16 - - TGTGCCAGCAGTTTTTTGGGCATTGCGAACACCGGGGAGCTGTTTTTT CASSFLGIANTGELFF
TRBJ1-1 TRBV9 14 - - TGTGCCAGCAGCCAGGGCTCCCAGGACACTGAAGCTTTCTTT CASSQGSQDTEAFF
TRBJ2-1 TRBV7-6 18 TRBD2 - TGTGCCAGCAGCCAGCTAGCGGGGGGGGAGAGCTCCTACAATGAGCAGTTCTTC CASSQLAGGESSYNEQFF
TRBJ1-3 TRBV5-1 16 - - TGCGCCAGCAGCTTAACCCAGGGTAGCTCTGGAAACACCATATATTTT CASSLTQGSSGNTIYF
TRBJ1-5 TRBV19 13 - - TGTGCCAGTAGTATACAGTTCAATCAGCCCCAGCATTTT CASSIQFNQPQHF
TRBJ2-7 TRBV7-9 15 TRBD1 - TGTGCCAGCAGCTCGGGGGAGTGGACAGGGGAAGAGCAGTACTTC CASSSGEWTGEEQYF
TRBJ2-2 TRBV28 15 TRBD1 few TGTGCCAGCAGTCCCATGGACAGGGGTACCGGGGAGCTGTTTTTT CASSPMDRGTGELFF
TRBJ2-2 TRBV9 17 TRBD2 - TGTGCCAGCAGCGTACCAACGGGGGGGCCCACCACCGGGGAGCTGTTTTTT CASSVPTGGPTTGELFF
TRBJ1-5 TRBV6-5 15 - - TGTGCCAGCAGAATTTCCAGGGAGGGCAATCAGCCCCAGCATTTT CASRISREGNQPQHF
TRBJ2-7 TRBV20-1 11 TRBD1 - TGCAGTGCTGTGGGACAGGGAGAGCAGTACTTC CSAVGQGEQYF
TRBJ1-6 TRBV2 17 TRBD1 few TGTGCCAGTTATCTATGGACAGGGGAGGCCCTCAATTCACCCCTCCACTTT CASYLWTGEALNSPLHF
TRBJ2-3 TRBV7-9 15 TRBD2 - TGTGCCAGCAGCGTCAGCGGGAGAGGTAGTGATACGCAGTATTTT CASSVSGRGSDTQYF
TRBJ2-3 TRBV7-3 12 - - TGTGCCAGCAGCGCGGGACTGAATACGCAGTATTTT CASSAGLNTQYF
TRBJ1-5 TRBV30 14 - once TGTGCCTGGCAACAGGGATCAAGTGATCAGCCCCAGCATTTT CAWQQGSSDQPQHF
TRBJ1-3 TRBV9 12 - - TGTGCCAGCAGCGCCTTAGGAAACACCATATATTTT CASSALGNTIYF
TRBJ1-2 TRBV27 14 - - TGTGCCAGCAGTTTATCTCAGGATACCTATGGCTACACCTTC CASSLSQDTYGYTF
TRBJ2-2 TRBV24-1 13 - - TGTGCCACCAGTGACAGGGTGTCCGGGGAGCTGTTTTTT CATSDRVSGELFF
TRBJ2-1 TRBV14 15 TRBD1 - TGTGCCAGCAGCCACTGGACAGGTTCCTACAATGAGCAGTTCTTC CASSHWTGSYNEQFF
TRBJ1-2 TRBV5-1 13 - - TGCGCCAGCAGCCCGGGGGGGGCCCCACGCTACACCTTC CASSPGGAPRYTF
TRBJ2-7 TRBV7-2 18 TRBD2 few TGTGCCAGCAGCTTAAAACGGGGGGGGCCCGGTATATCCTACGAGCAGTACTTC CASSLKRGGPGISYEQYF
TRBJ1-1 TRBV29-1 13 - - TGCAGCGTCGAGGGGGAAATGAACACTGAAGCTTTCTTT CSVEGEMNTEAFF
TRBJ1-1 TRBV7-2 15 - - TGTGCCAGCAGCTTAGTGGGGGCGTTGAACACTGAAGCTTTCTTT CASSLVGALNTEAFF
TRBJ1-2 TRBV4-1 15 - - TGCGCCAGCAGCCAAGGGACAGCTTCTAACTATGGCTACACCTTC CASSQGTASNYGYTF
TRBJ1-1 TRBV27 15 TRBD1 - TGTGCCAGCAGTTTACCGGGACAGATGAACACTGAAGCTTTCTTT CASSLPGQMNTEAFF
TRBJ1-4 TRBV21-1 15 - - TGTGCCAGCAGCCGACCGGGACAGGGGGATGAAAAACTGTTTTTT CASSRPGQGDEKLFF
TRBJ2-7 TRBV29-1 16 - medium-sized TGCAGCGTTGAGTCCGCAGGGACACGATTTACGAACGAGCAGTACTTC CSVESAGTRFTNEQYF
TRBJ1-1 TRBV28 15 TRBD1 - TGTGCCAGCAATCCGGGACAGGGGGCTGTCACTGAAGCTTTCTTT CASNPGQGAVTEAFF
TRBJ2-7 TRBV7-3 14 - few TGTGCCAGCAGCTTTAGGGGGAACTCCTACGAGCAGTACTTC CASSFRGNSYEQYF
TRBJ1-1 TRBV29-1 13 - - TGCAGCGTTGGGGACATAAGGAACACTGAAGCTTTCTTT CSVGDIRNTEAFF